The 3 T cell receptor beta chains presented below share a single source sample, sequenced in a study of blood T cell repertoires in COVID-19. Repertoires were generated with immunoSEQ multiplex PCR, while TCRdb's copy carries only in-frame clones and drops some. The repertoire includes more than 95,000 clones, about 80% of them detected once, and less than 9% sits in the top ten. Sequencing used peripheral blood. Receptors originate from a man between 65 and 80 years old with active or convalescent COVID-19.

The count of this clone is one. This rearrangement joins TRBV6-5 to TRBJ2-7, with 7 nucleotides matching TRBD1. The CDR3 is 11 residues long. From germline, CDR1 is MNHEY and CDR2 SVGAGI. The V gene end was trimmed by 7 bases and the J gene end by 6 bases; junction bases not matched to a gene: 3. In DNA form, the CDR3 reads TGTGCCAGCACCCGACAGGGCGAGCAGTACTTC. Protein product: CASTRQGEQYF.

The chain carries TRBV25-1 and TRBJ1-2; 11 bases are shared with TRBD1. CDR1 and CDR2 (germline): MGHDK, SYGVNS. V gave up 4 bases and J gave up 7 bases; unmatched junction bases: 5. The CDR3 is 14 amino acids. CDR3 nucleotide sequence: TGTGCCAGCAGTGCGGACAGGGGGCCTAGTGGCTACACCTTC. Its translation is CASSADRGPSGYTF.

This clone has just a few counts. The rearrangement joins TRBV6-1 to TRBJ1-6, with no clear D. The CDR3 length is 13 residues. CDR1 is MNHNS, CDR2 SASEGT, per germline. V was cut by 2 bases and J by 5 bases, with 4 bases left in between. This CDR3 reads CASSEWHNSPLHF. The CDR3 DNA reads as TGTGCCAGCAGTGAATGGCATAATTCACCCCTCCACTTT.